A selection of T cell receptor beta chains follows, all from one sample in a study of blood T cell repertoires in COVID-19. Here immunoSEQ multiplex PCR was the method, and the copy in TCRdb shows in-frame clones only, minus some. The sample lists some 96,000 clones, under 90% seen once, with roughly 13% in the top ten. Sequenced input: peripheral blood. Receptors originate from a human donor in a cohort sampled during active COVID-19. Each CDR3 is given with its conserved first and last residue. Each record gives: J gene, V gene, clone size, D gene, CDR3 DNA, CDR3 protein. The D gene is left open where the match is weak. For some rows the clone size is stated as once, few or many, or as a class when expanded; others skip it.

>TRBJ1-2|TRBV7-6|-|-
TGTGCCAGCAGCCCGCTCGGGGAAGATGGCTACACCTTC
CASSPLGEDGYTF
>TRBJ1-2|TRBV6-6|few|TRBD1
TGTGCCAGCAGTTTGTCGGGACAGGGGGCATACGGCTACACCTTC
CASSLSGQGAYGYTF
>TRBJ2-5|TRBV7-9|once|-
TGTGCCAGCAGCCGCGGGACGGAGTTCCAAGAGACCCAGTACTTC
CASSRGTEFQETQYF
>TRBJ1-1|TRBV5-1|-|-
TGCGCCAGCAGCTCCCAGGGTGGGAACACTGAAGCTTTCTTT
CASSSQGGNTEAFF
>TRBJ2-3|TRBV7-2|-|TRBD2
TGTGCCAGCAGCTCACTAGCGGGGGGGCCGGACACGCAGTATTTT
CASSSLAGGPDTQYF
>TRBJ2-7|TRBV6-6|-|-
TGTGCCAGCAGTGAGGACAGAGACTACGAGCAGTACTTC
CASSEDRDYEQYF
>TRBJ2-1|TRBV5-1|-|TRBD2
TGCGCCAGCACCCAAATCCGGGGGGTGTACAATGAGCAGTTCTTC
CASTQIRGVYNEQFF
>TRBJ1-6|TRBV12-3/TRBV12-4|-|-
TGTGCCAGCAGTCCCCCGGCAGGGGCCCTCCACTTT
CASSPPAGALHF
>TRBJ2-3|TRBV18|-|TRBD2
TGTGCCAGCTCCCAACCGGGACTAGCGGGGTCGGATACGCAGTATTTT
CASSQPGLAGSDTQYF
>TRBJ1-6|TRBV4-1|-|-
TGCGCCAGCAGCCAAGATAGGAGGATATCCTATAATTCACCCCTCCACTTT
CASSQDRRISYNSPLHF
>TRBJ2-7|TRBV4-1|-|-
TGCGCCAGCAGTCTAGCGCCAAGCTCCTACGAGCAGTACTTC
CASSLAPSSYEQYF
>TRBJ2-2|TRBV6-5|-|-
TGTGCCAGCAGTTTCGGACAGCTTACGAACACCGGGGAGCTGTTTTTT
CASSFGQLTNTGELFF
>TRBJ2-1|TRBV7-9|-|TRBD1
TGTGCCAGCAGTCCTATTGGGCAGGGGGTATTCTTC
CASSPIGQGVFF
>TRBJ1-1|TRBV5-5|-|TRBD1
TGTGCCAGCGGTTCCGGGACAGGTTACGGTTTCAACACTGAAGCTTTCTTT
CASGSGTGYGFNTEAFF
>TRBJ2-7|TRBV30|once|-
TGTGCCTGGAGTAACGGCTACGAGCAGTACTTC
CAWSNGYEQYF
>TRBJ2-1|TRBV5-4|-|-
TGTGCCAGCAGCTCAAATGTGGTAAGGCCTGGAGGGCAGTTCTTC
CASSSNVVRPGGQFF
>TRBJ2-1|TRBV5-4|-|-
TGTGCCAGCAGCTTGGGGACCGGGACTTACAATGAGCAGTTCTTC
CASSLGTGTYNEQFF
>TRBJ1-2|TRBV20-1|-|TRBD1
TGCAGTGCTAGTGGGGACAGACCTAGAGGCTACACCTTC
CSASGDRPRGYTF
>TRBJ1-1|TRBV4-3|-|-
TGCGCCAGCAGCCAAGATCAGGCAGGGTGGACTGAAGCTTTCTTT
CASSQDQAGWTEAFF
>TRBJ1-4|TRBV4-3|-|-
TGCGCCAGCAGCCAAGATCCGGCAGGGGATGAAAAACTGTTTTTT
CASSQDPAGDEKLFF
>TRBJ2-7|TRBV7-9|few|TRBD2
TGTGCCAGCAGCGCCCGGCGGGGACTAGCCGAATACGAGCAGTACTTC
CASSARRGLAEYEQYF
>TRBJ2-7|TRBV6-2/TRBV6-3|-|TRBD2
TGTGCCAGCAGTTACCCACCGGGGAGGGCGGGCGAGCAGTACTTC
CASSYPPGRAGEQYF
>TRBJ2-1|TRBV15|-|-
TGTGCCACCAGCGCCGGGGGGCTGTACAATGAGCAGTTCTTC
CATSAGGLYNEQFF
>TRBJ1-1|TRBV7-6|-|TRBD1
TGTGCCAGCAGCCCCCGGGACAGGGACATGAACACTGAAGCTTTCTTT
CASSPRDRDMNTEAFF
>TRBJ1-6|TRBV9|-|-
TGTGCCAGCAGCCCGGTTATGGGGAACAGGGCCGCCTCACCCCTCCACTTT
CASSPVMGNRAASPLHF
>TRBJ2-7|TRBV4-3|-|-
TGCGCCAGCAGCCAAGATGTAGGACAGACCTACGAGCAGTACTTC
CASSQDVGQTYEQYF
>TRBJ2-1|TRBV9|-|TRBD2
TGTGCCAGCAGCGTAGCTGCGGGAGGTTACAATGAGCAGTTCTTC
CASSVAAGGYNEQFF
>TRBJ2-3|TRBV5-1|-|-
TGCGCCAGCAGCGCGGAGAATGACTACGCGCAGTATTTT
CASSAENDYAQYF
>TRBJ1-6|TRBV11-2|few|-
TGTGCCAGCAGCCCTGGGCTGGAATCACCCCTCCACTTT
CASSPGLESPLHF
>TRBJ2-3|TRBV19|-|TRBD2
TGTGCCAGTAGAGGACTAGCGAACACAGATACGCAGTATTTT
CASRGLANTDTQYF
>TRBJ1-2|TRBV6-1|-|-
TGTGCCAGCAGTGAAGCCAAGTTTCCGAGGATTGGGGGCTACACCTTC
CASSEAKFPRIGGYTF
>TRBJ2-7|TRBV15|once|-
TGTGCCACCAGCGGATCTAGCGAGGCCTACGAGCAGTACTTC
CATSGSSEAYEQYF
>TRBJ2-3|TRBV19|-|TRBD1
TGTGCCAGTACCGACAGGGGGAGCCTGACAGATACGCAGTATTTT
CASTDRGSLTDTQYF
>TRBJ1-2|TRBV9|-|TRBD1
TGTGCCAGCAGACCCGGACAGGGTCTGGCCTACTATGGCTACACCTTC
CASRPGQGLAYYGYTF
>TRBJ2-5|TRBV7-8|few|TRBD1
TGTGCCAGCAGCTCTCGGACAGGGGATGGAGAGACCCAGTACTTC
CASSSRTGDGETQYF
>TRBJ1-6|TRBV6-1|-|-
TGTGCCAGCGGTGACACCAGACTCCTAAAAACCAATTCACCCCTCCACTTT
CASGDTRLLKTNSPLHF
>TRBJ2-2|TRBV5-1|once|-
TGCGCCAGCAGCTCACTAAACACCGGGGAGCTGTTTTTT
CASSSLNTGELFF
>TRBJ2-2|TRBV10-3|-|-
TGTGCCATCAGTCCGAGCGGAGCCAACACCGGGGAGCTGTTTTTT
CAISPSGANTGELFF
>TRBJ2-7|TRBV5-1|-|TRBD2
TGCGCCAGCAGCTTGGTGGGTAGCGGGCCCTCCTACGAGCAGTACTTC
CASSLVGSGPSYEQYF
>TRBJ2-7|TRBV5-6|-|TRBD1
TGTGCCAGCAGCTTAGGGACAGGGGGCTACGAGCAGTACTTC
CASSLGTGGYEQYF
>TRBJ2-5|TRBV7-9|-|-
TGTGCCAGCACGGTAGCAGAGACCCAGTACTTC
CASTVAETQYF
>TRBJ1-2|TRBV20-1|-|-
TGCAGTGCGCGGGCGGGGACGGGCTACACCTTC
CSARAGTGYTF